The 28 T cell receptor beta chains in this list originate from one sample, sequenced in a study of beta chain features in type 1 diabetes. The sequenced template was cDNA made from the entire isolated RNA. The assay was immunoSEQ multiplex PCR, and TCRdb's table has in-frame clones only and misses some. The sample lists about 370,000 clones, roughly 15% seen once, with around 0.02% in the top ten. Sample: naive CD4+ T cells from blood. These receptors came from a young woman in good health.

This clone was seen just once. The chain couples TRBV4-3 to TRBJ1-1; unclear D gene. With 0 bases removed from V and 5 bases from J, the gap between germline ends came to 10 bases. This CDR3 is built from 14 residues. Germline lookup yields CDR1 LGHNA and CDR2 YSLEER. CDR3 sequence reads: CASSQDPLTTEAFF. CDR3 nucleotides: TGCGCCAGCAGCCAAGATCCATTGACTACTGAAGCTTTCTTT.

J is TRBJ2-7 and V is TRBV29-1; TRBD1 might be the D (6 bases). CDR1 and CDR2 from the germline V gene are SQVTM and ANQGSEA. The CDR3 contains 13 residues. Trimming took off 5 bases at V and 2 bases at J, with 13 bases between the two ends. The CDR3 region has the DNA TGCAGCGTTCATACGGACAGCACCTACGAGCAGTACTTC. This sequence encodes CSVHTDSTYEQYF.

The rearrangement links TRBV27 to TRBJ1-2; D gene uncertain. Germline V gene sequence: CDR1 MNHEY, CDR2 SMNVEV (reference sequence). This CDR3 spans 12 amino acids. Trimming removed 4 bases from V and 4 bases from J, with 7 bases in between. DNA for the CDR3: TGTGCCAGCAGTTCCCCGGGCTATGGCTACACCTTC. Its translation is CASSSPGYGYTF.

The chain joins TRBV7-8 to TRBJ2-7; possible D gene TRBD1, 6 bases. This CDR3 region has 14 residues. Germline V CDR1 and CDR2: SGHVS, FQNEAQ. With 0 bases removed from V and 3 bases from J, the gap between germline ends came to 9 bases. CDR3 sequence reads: CASSLAEQGYEQYF. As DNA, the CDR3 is TGTGCCAGCAGCTTAGCGGAACAGGGCTACGAGCAGTACTTC.

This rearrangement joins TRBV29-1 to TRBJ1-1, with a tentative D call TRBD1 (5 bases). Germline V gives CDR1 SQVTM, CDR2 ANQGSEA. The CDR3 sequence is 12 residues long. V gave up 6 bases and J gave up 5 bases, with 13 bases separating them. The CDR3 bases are TGCAGCGTCCAGGGCGGGGGGACTGAAGCTTTCTTT. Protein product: CSVQGGGTEAFF.

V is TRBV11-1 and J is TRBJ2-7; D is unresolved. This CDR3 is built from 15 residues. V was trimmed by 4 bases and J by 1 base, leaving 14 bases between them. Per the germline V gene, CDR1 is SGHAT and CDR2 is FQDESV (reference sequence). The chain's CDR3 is CASSSAGYESYEQYF. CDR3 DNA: TGTGCCAGCAGCTCCGCTGGTTACGAGTCCTACGAGCAGTACTTC.

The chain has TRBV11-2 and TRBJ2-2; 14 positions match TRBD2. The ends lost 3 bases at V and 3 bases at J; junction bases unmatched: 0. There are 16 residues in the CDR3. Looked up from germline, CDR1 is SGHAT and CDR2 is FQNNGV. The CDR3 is CASSLGLAGDTGELFF. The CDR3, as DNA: TGTGCCAGCAGCTTGGGACTAGCGGGAGACACCGGGGAGCTGTTTTTT.

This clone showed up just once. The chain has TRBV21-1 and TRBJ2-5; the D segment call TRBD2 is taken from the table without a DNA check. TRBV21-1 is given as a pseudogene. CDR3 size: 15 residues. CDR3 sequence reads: CASSKGGGCVETQYF. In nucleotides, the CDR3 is TGTGCCAGCAGCAAAGGCGGAGGTTGTGTAGAGACCCAGTACTTC.

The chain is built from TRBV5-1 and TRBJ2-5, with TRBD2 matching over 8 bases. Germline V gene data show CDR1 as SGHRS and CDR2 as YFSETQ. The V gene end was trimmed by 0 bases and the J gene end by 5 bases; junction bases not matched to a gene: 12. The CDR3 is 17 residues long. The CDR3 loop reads CASSLASTGGPRETQYF. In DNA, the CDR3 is TGCGCCAGCAGCTTGGCGTCTACGGGAGGGCCTCGGGAGACCCAGTACTTC.

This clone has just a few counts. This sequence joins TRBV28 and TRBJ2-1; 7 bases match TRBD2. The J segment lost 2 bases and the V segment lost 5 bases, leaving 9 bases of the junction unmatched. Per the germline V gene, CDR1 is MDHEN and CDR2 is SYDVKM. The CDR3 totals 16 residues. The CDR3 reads CASSPPASGPYNEQFF. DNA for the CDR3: TGTGCCAGCAGTCCACCCGCTAGCGGACCCTACAATGAGCAGTTCTTC.

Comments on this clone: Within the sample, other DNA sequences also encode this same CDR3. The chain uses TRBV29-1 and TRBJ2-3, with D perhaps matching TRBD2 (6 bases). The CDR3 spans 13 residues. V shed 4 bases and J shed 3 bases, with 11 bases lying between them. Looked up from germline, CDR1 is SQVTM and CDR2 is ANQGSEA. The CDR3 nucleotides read TGCAGCGTTGGGGGGGTTTTGACAGATACGCAGTATTTT. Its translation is CSVGGVLTDTQYF.

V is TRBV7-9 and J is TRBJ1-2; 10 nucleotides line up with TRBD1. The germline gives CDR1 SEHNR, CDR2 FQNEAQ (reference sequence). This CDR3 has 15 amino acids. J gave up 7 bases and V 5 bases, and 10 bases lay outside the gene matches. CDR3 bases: TGTGCCAGCAGCCCGCCGGGACAGGGGATAGTTGGCTACACCTTC. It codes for CASSPPGQGIVGYTF.

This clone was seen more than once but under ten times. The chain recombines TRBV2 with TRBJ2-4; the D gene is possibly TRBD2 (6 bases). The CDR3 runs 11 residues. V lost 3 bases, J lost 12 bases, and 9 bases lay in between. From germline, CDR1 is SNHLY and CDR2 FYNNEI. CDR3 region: CASSDRGTQYF. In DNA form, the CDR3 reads TGTGCCAGCAGTGACCGGGGGACTCAGTACTTC.

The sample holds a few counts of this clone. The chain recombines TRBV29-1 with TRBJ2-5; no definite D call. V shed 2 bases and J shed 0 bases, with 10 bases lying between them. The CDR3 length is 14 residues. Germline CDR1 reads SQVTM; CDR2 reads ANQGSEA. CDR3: CSVESHTNQETQYF. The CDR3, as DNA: TGCAGCGTTGAATCACATACAAACCAAGAGACCCAGTACTTC.

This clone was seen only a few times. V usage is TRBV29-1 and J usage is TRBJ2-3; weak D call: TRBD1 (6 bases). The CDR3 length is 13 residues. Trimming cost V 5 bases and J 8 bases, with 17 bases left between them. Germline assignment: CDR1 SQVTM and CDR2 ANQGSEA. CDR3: CSVSRTVGGTQYF. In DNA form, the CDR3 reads TGCAGCGTTTCCCGGACAGTTGGGGGTACGCAGTATTTT.

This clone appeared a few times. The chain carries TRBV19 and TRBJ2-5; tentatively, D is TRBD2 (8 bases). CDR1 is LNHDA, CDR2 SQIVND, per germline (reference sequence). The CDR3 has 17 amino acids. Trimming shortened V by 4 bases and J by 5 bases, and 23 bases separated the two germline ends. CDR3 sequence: CASSRSGRQGDSETQYF. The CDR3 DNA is TGTGCCAGTAGTAGAAGCGGGAGACAGGGTGATTCGGAGACCCAGTACTTC.

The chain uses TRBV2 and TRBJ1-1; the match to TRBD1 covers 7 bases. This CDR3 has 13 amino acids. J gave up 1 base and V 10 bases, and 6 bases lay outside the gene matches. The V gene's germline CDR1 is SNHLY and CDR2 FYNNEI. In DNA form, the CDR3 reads TGTGCCACCTCGACAGGGAGGAACACTGAAGCTTTCTTT. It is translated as CATSTGRNTEAFF.

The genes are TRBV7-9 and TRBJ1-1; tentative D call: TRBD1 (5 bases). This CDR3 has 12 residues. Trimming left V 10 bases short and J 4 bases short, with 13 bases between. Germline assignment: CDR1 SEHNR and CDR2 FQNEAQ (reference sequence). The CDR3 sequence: CATRWGGTEAFF. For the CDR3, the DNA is TGTGCCACCAGATGGGGGGGCACTGAAGCTTTCTTT.

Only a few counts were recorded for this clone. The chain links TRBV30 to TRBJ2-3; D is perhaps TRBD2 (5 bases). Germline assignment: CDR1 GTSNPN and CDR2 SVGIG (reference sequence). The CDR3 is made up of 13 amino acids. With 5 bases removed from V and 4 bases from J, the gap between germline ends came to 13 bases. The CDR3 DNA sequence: TGTGCCTGGGGCGCCGGGGTGCCAGATACGCAGTATTTT. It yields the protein CAWGAGVPDTQYF.

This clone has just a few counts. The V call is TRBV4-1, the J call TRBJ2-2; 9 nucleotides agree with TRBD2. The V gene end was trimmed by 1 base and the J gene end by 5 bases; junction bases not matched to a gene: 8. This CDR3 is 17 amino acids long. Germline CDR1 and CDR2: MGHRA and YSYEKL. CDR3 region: CASSQGRAGGKTGELFF. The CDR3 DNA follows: TGCGCCAGCAGCCAAGGCAGAGCGGGAGGAAAGACCGGGGAGCTGTTTTTT.

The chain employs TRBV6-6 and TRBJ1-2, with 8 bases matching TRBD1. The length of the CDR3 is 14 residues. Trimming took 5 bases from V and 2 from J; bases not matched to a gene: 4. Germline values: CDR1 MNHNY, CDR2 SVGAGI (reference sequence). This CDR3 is CASSQDRDNYGYTF. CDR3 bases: TGTGCCAGCAGTCAGGACAGGGACAACTATGGCTACACCTTC.

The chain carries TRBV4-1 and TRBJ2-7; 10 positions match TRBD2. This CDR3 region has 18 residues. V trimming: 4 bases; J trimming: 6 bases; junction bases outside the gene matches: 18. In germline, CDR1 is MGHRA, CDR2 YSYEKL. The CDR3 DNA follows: TGCGCCAGCAGCCCTCGGGGGAGCGGGAGGGCTTACGTGTTCGAGCAGTACTTC. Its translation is CASSPRGSGRAYVFEQYF.

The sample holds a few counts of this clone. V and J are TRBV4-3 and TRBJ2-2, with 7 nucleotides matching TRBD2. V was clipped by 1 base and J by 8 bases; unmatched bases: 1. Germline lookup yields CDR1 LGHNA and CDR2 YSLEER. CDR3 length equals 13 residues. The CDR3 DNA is TGCGCCAGCAGCCAAGGGGGGGGTGGGGAGCTGTTTTTT. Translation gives CASSQGGGGELFF.

The CDR3 is CASRTGDRWESGYTF. CDR3 in DNA: TGTGCCAGTAGAACGGGGGACAGATGGGAGTCTGGCTACACCTTC. The J gene is TRBJ1-2, the V gene TRBV19, with TRBD1 matching over 7 bases. The V gene's germline CDR1 is LNHDA and CDR2 SQIVND (reference sequence). V dropped 6 bases and J dropped 7; count of bases not matched to a gene: 14. This CDR3 is built from 15 residues.

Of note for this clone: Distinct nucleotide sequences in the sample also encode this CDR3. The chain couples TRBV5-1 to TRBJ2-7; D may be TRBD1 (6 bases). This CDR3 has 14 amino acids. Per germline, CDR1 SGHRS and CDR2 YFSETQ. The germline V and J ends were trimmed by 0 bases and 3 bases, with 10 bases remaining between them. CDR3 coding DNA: TGCGCCAGCAGCTTGGGACAGGAGATCTACGAGCAGTACTTC. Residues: CASSLGQEIYEQYF.

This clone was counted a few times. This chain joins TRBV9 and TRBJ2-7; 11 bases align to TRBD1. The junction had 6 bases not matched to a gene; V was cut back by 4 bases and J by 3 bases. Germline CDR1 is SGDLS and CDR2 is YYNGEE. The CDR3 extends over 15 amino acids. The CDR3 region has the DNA TGTGCCAGCAGCTCCCCCGGGACAGGGGGCTACGAGCAGTACTTC. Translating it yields CASSSPGTGGYEQYF.

CDR3 residues: CASSLGSYNEQFF. The CDR3, as DNA: TGTGCCAGCAGCCTCGGCTCCTACAATGAGCAGTTCTTC. V usage is TRBV7-9 and J usage is TRBJ2-1; D is unresolved. V gave up 5 bases and J gave up 0 bases, with 5 bases separating them. The CDR3 consists of 13 residues. Germline V CDR1 and CDR2: SEHNR, FQNEAQ (reference sequence).

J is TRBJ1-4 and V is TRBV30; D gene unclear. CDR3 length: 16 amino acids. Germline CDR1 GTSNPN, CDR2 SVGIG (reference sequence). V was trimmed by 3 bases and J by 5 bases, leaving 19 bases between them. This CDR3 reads CAWRSGFLGVNEKLFF. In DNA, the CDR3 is TGTGCCTGGAGATCGGGGTTTTTGGGAGTAAATGAAAAACTGTTTTTT.